Below are 17 T cell receptor beta chains sequenced from a single sample in a study of T cell repertoires in cytomegalovirus infection. Each CDR3 protein is one row after TCRdb ran MiXCR on the reads. The sample holds just under 550,000 distinct CDR3 sequences, 26% seen once. Sequenced sample: PBMCs. The receptors were sampled from a human donor in good health (CMV status not recorded). Some clones in this sample may be carry-over from other donors' samples.

Ten or more counts support this clonotype. CDR3 amino acids: CASSFSPGGANYGYTF. The CDR3 coding sequence is TGTGCCAGCAGCTTCTCCCCCGGTGGAGCTAACTATGGCTACACCTTC. The rearrangement joins TRBV7-2 to TRBJ1-2; D call uncertain. Deletions cut 3 bases from V and 0 bases from J, with 14 bases between. Germline assignment: CDR1 SGHTA and CDR2 FQGNSA. The CDR3 has 16 amino acids. The variable domain in full, with the rest retrieved from reference TRBV7-2 and TRBJ1-2, is GAGVSQSPSNKVTEKGKDVELRCDPISGHTALYWYRQSLGQGLEFLIYFQGNSAPDKSGLPSDRFSAERTGGSVSTLTIQRTQQEDSAVYLCASSFSPGGANYGYTFGSGTRLTVV.

This clonotype was seen a handful of times. The CDR3 spells CASSLAVGYTQYF. For the CDR3, the DNA is TGCGCCAGCAGCTTGGCGGTGGGGTATACGCAGTATTTT. The chain joins TRBV5-1 to TRBJ2-3, with unresolved D. CDR3 length: 13 residues. CDR1 SGHRS and CDR2 YFSETQ come from the germline V gene. The V end lost 0 bases, the J end lost 7 bases, and 9 bases lay between the germline ends.

The rearrangement links TRBV20-1 to TRBJ1-1; no clear D. In germline, CDR1 is DFQATT, CDR2 SNEGSKA (reference sequence). The V end lost 0 bases, the J end lost 1 base, and 9 bases lay between the germline ends. The CDR3 length is 14 residues. CDR3 nucleotides: TGCAGTGCTAGAGAAGGGAATGCGAACACTGAAGCTTTCTTT. Encoded protein: CSAREGNANTEAFF.

This clonotype was detected only a few times. The genes are TRBV28 and TRBJ1-1; 9 bases agree with TRBD1. The CDR3 contains 17 residues. Germline V gene data show CDR1 as MDHEN and CDR2 as SYDVKM. The V and J ends lost 3 bases and 0 bases, in that order; junction bases with no gene match: 8. The CDR3 reads CASSFQPYRGLNTEAFF. In DNA form, the CDR3 reads TGTGCCAGCAGTTTCCAACCTTACAGGGGGCTGAACACTGAAGCTTTCTTT.

CDR3 sequence reads: CSAEGTVNEKLFF. The DNA for the CDR3 is TGCAGTGCTGAAGGGACAGTTAATGAAAAACTGTTTTTT. This chain links TRBV20-1 with TRBJ1-4, with 7 bases matching TRBD1. J was trimmed by 4 bases and V by 5 bases; bases with no gene match: 4. In germline, CDR1 is DFQATT, CDR2 SNEGSKA (reference sequence). CDR3 size: 13 residues.

The table lists this clonotype with a few counts. The chain recombines TRBV19 with TRBJ1-2, with D possibly being TRBD1 (6 bases). This CDR3 spans 12 amino acids. V lost 10 bases and J lost 3, with 12 bases in between. CDR1 is LNHDA, CDR2 SQIVND, per germline (reference sequence). The DNA of the CDR3 is TGTGCCACTCGGAAGGGGGACTATGGCTACACCTTC. It yields the protein CATRKGDYGYTF.

The J gene is TRBJ1-2, the V gene TRBV6-6; D gene ambiguous. The germline V gene encodes CDR1 MNHNY and CDR2 SVGAGI (reference sequence). V was pared by 2 bases and J by 4 bases, with 14 bases between. The CDR3 runs to 15 residues. In DNA, the CDR3 is TGTGCCAGCAGTTACCAGGAGGCGGCCCTCTATGGCTACACCTTC. Protein: CASSYQEAALYGYTF.

The CDR3 DNA reads as TGTGCCAGCAGCTTACGCGGCTTGAGGGGGGGCTCCTACAATGAGCAGTTCTTC. This encodes CASSLRGLRGGSYNEQFF. The chain is built from TRBV11-2 and TRBJ2-1, with a weak D call TRBD2 (7 bases). Germline CDR1 SGHAT, CDR2 FQNNGV. The CDR3 contains 18 residues. The V gene lost 2 bases and the J gene lost 0 bases, with 17 bases spanning the gap.

The chain is built from TRBV28 and TRBJ2-5, with D perhaps TRBD2 (7 bases). The CDR3 has 15 amino acids. V lost 4 bases and J lost 5, with 17 bases in between. Germline CDR1 and CDR2: MDHEN and SYDVKM. Written as DNA, the CDR3 is TGTGCCAGCAGTTCGGGGGGCCAAGGAGGGGAGACCCAGTACTTC. This translates into CASSSGGQGGETQYF.

This chain links TRBV15 with TRBJ1-1, with 7 bases fitting TRBD1. The germline V gene has CDR1 LNHNV and CDR2 YYDKDF (reference sequence). The CDR3 has 15 residues. V lost 6 bases to trimming and J lost 0 bases; unmatched junction nucleotides: 7. The CDR3 DNA sequence: TGTGCCACCAGGCCGGGACAGATCATGAACACTGAAGCTTTCTTT. Translation gives CATRPGQIMNTEAFF.

The table lists this clonotype with a few counts. CDR3 sequence: CASSLAQGDTDTQYF. CDR3 coding DNA: TGTGCCAGCAGCTTAGCACAGGGAGACACAGATACGCAGTATTTT. The gene calls are TRBV7-9 and TRBJ2-3; D is perhaps TRBD1 (6 bases). The CDR3 is made up of 15 amino acids. Per the germline V gene, CDR1 is SEHNR and CDR2 is FQNEAQ (reference sequence). Deletions cut 0 bases from V and 2 bases from J, with 9 bases between.

This clonotype was observed a few times. The chain joins TRBV23-1 to TRBJ2-7; no clear D gene. TRBV23-1 is annotated as an ORF whose role is uncertain. CDR3 length equals 17 residues. Trimming cost V 0 bases and J 3 bases, with 18 bases left between them. The CDR3 sequence is CASSQSEVGGRHYEQYV. The CDR3 DNA reads as TGCGCCAGCAGTCAATCTGAGGTCGGTGGACGGCACTACGAGCAGTACGTC.

CDR3 amino acids: CASSQTDRGGEKLFF. In nucleotides, the CDR3 is TGTGCCAGCAGCCAAACCGACAGGGGCGGGGAAAAACTGTTTTTT. The J gene is TRBJ1-4, the V gene TRBV7-9; 8 nucleotides agree with TRBD1. The CDR3 is 15 residues long. Germline-derived CDR1 and CDR2 are SEHNR and FQNEAQ (reference sequence). V dropped 5 bases and J dropped 8; count of bases not matched to a gene: 10.

This clonotype has a handful of counts. The chain combines TRBV7-6 with TRBJ1-6, with D maybe TRBD1 (6 bases). V was cut by 5 bases and J by 13 bases, with 21 bases left in between. The CDR3 loop spans 15 amino acids. The germline V gene has CDR1 SGHVS and CDR2 FNYEAQ. The DNA for the CDR3 is TGTGCCAGCAGCCCCCCACGGACAGTCCTGGATCCCCTCCACTTT. Protein product: CASSPPRTVLDPLHF.

This clonotype was seen repeatedly, ten times or more. V usage is TRBV7-8 and J usage is TRBJ2-5, with 14 nucleotides matching TRBD2. Germline lookup yields CDR1 SGHVS and CDR2 FQNEAQ. With V trimmed by 4 bases and J by 5 bases, 3 bases remained unmatched. This CDR3 is 15 amino acids long. Here the CDR3 reads CASSWGLAGVETQYF. CDR3 sequence (DNA): TGTGCCAGCAGCTGGGGACTAGCGGGAGTGGAGACCCAGTACTTC. Looking up the rest from reference TRBV7-8 and TRBJ2-5 gives the full variable domain: GAGVSQSPRYKVAKRGQDVALRCDPISGHVSLFWYQQALGQGPEFLTYFQNEAQLDKSGLPSDRFFAERPEGSVSTLKIQRTQQEDSAVYLCASSWGLAGVETQYFGPGTRLLVL.

The rearrangement uses TRBV28 and TRBJ2-7, with TRBD2 identical over 10 bases. Looked up from germline, CDR1 is MDHEN and CDR2 is SYDVKM. V lost 2 bases to trimming and J lost 0 bases; unmatched junction nucleotides: 10. The CDR3 runs 18 residues. CDR3 region: CASSLRSATSGTSYEQYF. The DNA of the CDR3 is TGTGCCAGCAGTTTACGATCCGCCACTAGCGGGACCTCCTACGAGCAGTACTTC.

The rearrangement links TRBV6-5 to TRBJ2-1, with 11 bases lining up with TRBD2. With 7 bases clipped from V and 9 bases from J, the junction kept 11 bases outside the gene matches. The germline CDR1 and CDR2 sequences are MNHEY and SVGAGI. The CDR3 consists of 15 residues. CDR3 nucleotide sequence: TGTGCCAGCAAAATTAGCGGGAGGGCCATATCTGAGCAGTTCTTC. This encodes CASKISGRAISEQFF.